The 16 T cell receptor beta chains below all came from one sample that was sequenced in a study of patients and donors after allogeneic stem cell transplantation. One entry per CDR3 protein results from TCRdb running MiXCR on the RT-PCR reads. Altogether about 960,000 distinct CDR3 sequences are present, under 20% being singletons, with the ten largest covering roughly 6%. The sample taken for sequencing was blood, either unsorted or a sorted T cell fraction (not recorded which). All receptors come from a human donor who was either an allogeneic HSCT recipient or a stem cell or donor lymphocyte infusion donor (not recorded which). It is not recorded whose cells these are; they may come from a transplant donor.

The chain combines TRBV3-1 with TRBJ2-5; D gene ambiguous. With 0 bases removed from V and 9 bases from J, the gap between germline ends came to 11 bases. Per the germline V gene, CDR1 is LGHDT and CDR2 is YNNKEL (reference sequence). The CDR3 is 13 residues long. The CDR3 is CASSQELQKAQYF. CDR3 DNA: TGTGCCAGCAGCCAAGAACTGCAGAAGGCCCAGTACTTC.

This chain links TRBV6-5 with TRBJ2-3; either TRBD1 or TRBD2 may fit D (5 bases each). Looked up from germline, CDR1 is MNHEY and CDR2 is SVGAGI. Trimming took off 2 bases at V and 4 bases at J, with 22 bases between the two ends. CDR3 length equals 18 residues. The CDR3 reads CASSYLSLGTKVPDTQYF. The DNA of the CDR3 is TGTGCCAGCAGTTACCTCAGCCTGGGGACGAAGGTTCCAGATACGCAGTATTTT.

The rearrangement links TRBV20-1 to TRBJ2-1, with TRBD2 identical over 7 bases. Germline V gives CDR1 DFQATT, CDR2 SNEGSKA (reference sequence). The junction had 14 bases not matched to a gene; V was cut back by 6 bases and J by 3 bases. CDR3 size: 16 residues. CDR3: CSAQFRAGRNYNEQFF. CDR3 in DNA: TGCAGTGCCCAGTTCCGAGCGGGGCGAAACTACAATGAGCAGTTCTTC.

The rearrangement uses TRBV5-5 and TRBJ1-4; 7 positions agree with TRBD1. The CDR3 covers 16 residues. Germline V CDR1 and CDR2: SGHKS, YYEKEE (reference sequence). Trimming at V came to 2 bases and at J to 3 bases, leaving 7 bases not matched to a gene. The CDR3 bases are TGTGCCAGCAGCTTAATCTCGGGACAGTCTAATGAAAAACTGTTTTTT. Its protein is CASSLISGQSNEKLFF.

This CDR3 is CSARKDTGLAGGNEQFF. CDR3 bases: TGCAGTGCCAGGAAAGACACTGGACTAGCGGGAGGCAATGAGCAGTTCTTC. V usage is TRBV20-1 and J usage is TRBJ2-1, with TRBD2 identical over 14 bases. With V trimmed by 6 bases and J by 6 bases, 13 bases remained unmatched. Germline V gene lookup returns CDR1 DFQATT and CDR2 SNEGSKA (reference sequence). CDR3 size: 17 residues.

The chain is built from TRBV5-5 and TRBJ2-6; D unresolved. This CDR3 has 15 amino acids. Germline loops: CDR1 SGHKS, CDR2 YYEKEE (reference sequence). V shed 4 bases and J shed 0 bases, with 8 bases lying between them. The CDR3 sequence: CASSVLDSGANVLTF. The CDR3 DNA is TGTGCCAGCAGCGTCCTGGACTCTGGGGCCAACGTCCTGACTTTC.

This clonotype was counted between two and nine times. The rearrangement uses TRBV2 and TRBJ2-7, with 11 positions matching TRBD2. J lost 4 bases, V lost 4 bases, and 6 bases had no gene match. This CDR3 is 15 amino acids long. The germline CDR1 and CDR2 sequences are SNHLY and FYNNEI. The CDR3 DNA reads TGTGCCAGCAGTGCAACTAGCGGGAGTGTGTACGAGCAGTACTTC. Its translation: CASSATSGSVYEQYF.

A few counts support this clonotype. The rearrangement uses TRBV20-1 and TRBJ1-6, with D unresolved. V was cut by 3 bases and J by 0 bases, with 9 bases left in between. CDR3 length: 15 amino acids. Germline CDR1 is DFQATT and CDR2 is SNEGSKA (reference sequence). Written as DNA, the CDR3 is TGCAGTGCTAGGGGATCTAGCTCCTATAATTCACCCCTCCACTTT. This gives the protein CSARGSSSYNSPLHF.

CDR3 sequence reads: CSARGAGLLEAFF. The CDR3 nucleotides are TGCAGTGCTAGAGGGGCGGGCTTGCTTGAAGCTTTCTTT. This rearrangement joins TRBV20-1 to TRBJ1-1, with D unclear. CDR3 length: 13 amino acids. Between the trimmed V and J ends, which lost 1 base and 7 bases, there was a span of 13 bases. The V gene's germline CDR1 is DFQATT and CDR2 SNEGSKA (reference sequence).

The genes are TRBV29-1 and TRBJ1-1, with D uncertain. V was trimmed by 2 bases and J by 4 bases, leaving 14 bases between them. The CDR3 has 14 residues. The germline V gene encodes CDR1 SQVTM and CDR2 ANQGSEA. CDR3 loop: CSVERASRATEAFF. CDR3 DNA sequence: TGCAGCGTTGAAAGAGCCTCCCGAGCCACTGAAGCTTTCTTT.

The V gene is TRBV6-5, the J gene TRBJ2-3, with D unresolved. Germline V gene data show CDR1 as MNHEY and CDR2 as SVGAGI. V was trimmed by 4 bases and J by 3 bases, leaving 17 bases between them. CDR3 size: 16 residues. For the CDR3, the DNA is TGTGCCAGCAGTTCCTTCGGTGGACCTAAAACAGATACGCAGTATTTT. Protein: CASSSFGGPKTDTQYF.

This clonotype has a handful of counts. The rearrangement links TRBV24-1 to TRBJ2-2; 11 bases fit TRBD1. The CDR3 runs to 17 residues. Germline-derived CDR1 and CDR2 are KGHDR and SFDVKD. Trimming took 4 bases from V and 2 from J; bases not matched to a gene: 5. CDR3 bases: TGTGCCACCAGTGACCGCGGACAGGGGGCAAACACCGGGGAGCTGTTTTTT. It specifies CATSDRGQGANTGELFF.

This clonotype was detected only once. DNA for the CDR3: TGTGCCAGCAGTTACTCTGTCACAGATACGCAGTATTTT. Translated, it gives CASSYSVTDTQYF. This chain links TRBV6-5 with TRBJ2-3, with unresolved D. The germline V gene has CDR1 MNHEY and CDR2 SVGAGI. Trimming stripped 0 bases from V and 2 bases from J, with 3 bases between. The CDR3 covers 13 residues.

The rearrangement links TRBV7-3 to TRBJ2-1; 13 nucleotides agree with TRBD2. With 5 bases clipped from V and 3 bases from J, the junction kept 7 bases outside the gene matches. The CDR3 has 17 amino acids. Germline V lookup: CDR1 SGHTA, CDR2 FQGTGA. The CDR3 loop reads CASSTTSGRSDYNEQFF. In nucleotides, the CDR3 is TGTGCCAGCAGCACGACTAGCGGGAGGTCAGACTACAATGAGCAGTTCTTC.

The chain uses TRBV19 and TRBJ2-5, with 9 bases identical to TRBD1. Germline V gene data show CDR1 as LNHDA and CDR2 as SQIVND (reference sequence). V shed 10 bases, J shed 5 bases, and the junction held 5 bases outside the gene matches. The CDR3 extends over 12 amino acids. The CDR3 bases are TGTGCCAAGACGACAGGGGGTGAGACCCAGTACTTC. Translated: CAKTTGGETQYF.

This clonotype has a count of ten or more. The V call is TRBV27, the J call TRBJ2-6; D ambiguous. This CDR3 region has 15 residues. CDR1 MNHEY and CDR2 SMNVEV come from the germline V gene (reference sequence). Deletions cut 3 bases from V and 0 bases from J, with 6 bases between. CDR3 in amino acids: CASSLFSSGANVLTF. The CDR3, as DNA: TGTGCCAGCAGTTTGTTTAGCTCTGGGGCCAACGTCCTGACTTTC.